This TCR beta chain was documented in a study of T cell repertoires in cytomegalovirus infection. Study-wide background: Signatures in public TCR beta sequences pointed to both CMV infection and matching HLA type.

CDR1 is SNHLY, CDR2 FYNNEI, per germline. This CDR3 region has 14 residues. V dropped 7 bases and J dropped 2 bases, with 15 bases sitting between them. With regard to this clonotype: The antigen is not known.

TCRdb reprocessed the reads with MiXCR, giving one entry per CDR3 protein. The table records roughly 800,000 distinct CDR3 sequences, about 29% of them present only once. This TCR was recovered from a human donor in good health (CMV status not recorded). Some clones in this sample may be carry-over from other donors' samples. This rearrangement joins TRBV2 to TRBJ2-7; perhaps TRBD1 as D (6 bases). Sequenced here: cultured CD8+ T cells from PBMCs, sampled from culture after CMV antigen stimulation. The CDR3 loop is CASNLRDMTYEQYV. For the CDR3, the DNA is TGTGCCAGCAATCTTCGGGACATGACCTACGAGCAGTACGTC.